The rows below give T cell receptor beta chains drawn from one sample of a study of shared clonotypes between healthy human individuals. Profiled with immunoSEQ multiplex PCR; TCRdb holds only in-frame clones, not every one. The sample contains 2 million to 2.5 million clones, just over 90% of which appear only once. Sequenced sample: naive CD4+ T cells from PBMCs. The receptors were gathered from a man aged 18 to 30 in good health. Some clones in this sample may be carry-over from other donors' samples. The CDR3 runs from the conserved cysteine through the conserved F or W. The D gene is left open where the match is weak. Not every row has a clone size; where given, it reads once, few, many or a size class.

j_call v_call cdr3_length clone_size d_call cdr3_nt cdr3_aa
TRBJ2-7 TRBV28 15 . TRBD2 TGTGCCAGCCTGGCCTTGGCGGGAGGAATCCACGAGCAGTACTTC CASLALAGGIHEQYF
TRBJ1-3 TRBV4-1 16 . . TGCGCCAGCAGCCAAGACTACGTACTCTCTGGAAACACCATATATTTT CASSQDYVLSGNTIYF
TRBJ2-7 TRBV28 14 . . TGTGCCAGCAGTTTTAGTACAGCGTCCTACGAGCAGTACTTC CASSFSTASYEQYF
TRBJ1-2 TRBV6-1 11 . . TGTGCCAGCAGTGCTTCGGGGGGCTACACCTTC CASSASGGYTF
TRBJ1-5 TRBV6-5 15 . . TGTGCCAGCAGGCGGATTGGGACCCCGAATCAGCCCCAGCATTTT CASRRIGTPNQPQHF
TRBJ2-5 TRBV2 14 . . TGTGCCAGCAGTTTTCAGGGTCGCCAAGAGACCCAGTACTTC CASSFQGRQETQYF
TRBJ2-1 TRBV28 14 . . TGTGCCAGCAGTTTAGGCGCAGGGGCCTATGAGCAGTTCTTC CASSLGAGAYEQFF
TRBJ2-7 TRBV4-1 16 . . TGCGCCAGCAGCCAAGGATACAATCCCGGAAGGGGCGAGCAGTACTTC CASSQGYNPGRGEQYF
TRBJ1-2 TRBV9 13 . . TGTGCCAGCAGCGTAGAGGAAGGCTATGGCTACACCTTC CASSVEEGYGYTF
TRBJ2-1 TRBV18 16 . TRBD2 TGTGCCAGCTCACCCCCTAGCGGGAACTCCTACAATGAGCAGTTCTTC CASSPPSGNSYNEQFF
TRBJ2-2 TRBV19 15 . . TGTGCCAGTAGTATTAGCGTTGCGAACACCGGGGAGCTGTTTTTT CASSISVANTGELFF
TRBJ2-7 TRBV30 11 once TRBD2 TGTGCCTGGAGTCGAACGGGGGGGTTGGGCTTC CAWSRTGGLGF
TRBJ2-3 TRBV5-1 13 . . TGCGCCAGCAGTCTCCAGAGCACAGATACGCAGTATTTT CASSLQSTDTQYF
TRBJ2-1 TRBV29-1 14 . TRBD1 TGCAGCGTTGATCGGGACAGATCCTACAATGAGCAGTTCTTC CSVDRDRSYNEQFF
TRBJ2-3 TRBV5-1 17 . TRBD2 TGCGCCAGCAGCTCGACTAGCGGGCTCGAGCGGACAGATACGCAGTATTTT CASSSTSGLERTDTQYF
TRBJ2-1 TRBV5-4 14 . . TGTGCCAGCAGACCCGGGTCAGATATCAATGAGCAGTTCTTC CASRPGSDINEQFF
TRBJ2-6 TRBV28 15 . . TGTGCCAGCAGTTTGGAGGGGGCAGGGGCCAACGTCCTGACTTTC CASSLEGAGANVLTF
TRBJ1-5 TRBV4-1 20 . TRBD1 TGCGCCAGCAGCCAAGATTCGGCAGGGGGCTCCCCCCGGAGCAATCAGCCCCAGCATTTT CASSQDSAGGSPRSNQPQHF
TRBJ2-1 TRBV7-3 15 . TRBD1 TGTGCCAGCAGCTTAACGGGACAGGCTTTTAATGAGCAGTTCTTC CASSLTGQAFNEQFF
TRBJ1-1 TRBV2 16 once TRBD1 TGTGCCAGCAGTCCGGGACAGGGGGCGGGGGGCACTGAAGCTTTCTTT CASSPGQGAGGTEAFF